The 30 T cell receptor beta chains below come from one sample, sequenced in a study of cytomegalovirus exposure and HLA in healthy donors. The PCR contained 60 Vbeta and 13 Jbeta primers. The method was immunoSEQ multiplex PCR; TCRdb's version includes in-frame clones alone and lacks a portion of them. The profile shows 250,000 to 350,000 clones, 80% to 90% of them singletons. Sequencing was carried out using PBMCs. These receptors were collected from a woman younger than 30 in good health and CMV-seronegative.

The chain has TRBV7-7 and TRBJ2-1; D uncertain. Germline-derived CDR1 and CDR2 are SSHAT and FNYEAQ (reference sequence). The ends were cut back, 2 bases at V and 6 bases at J, with 23 bases in the middle. CDR3 length equals 18 residues. CDR3 sequence: CASSLRLGDSVGSNEQFF. The CDR3 nucleotides are TGTGCCAGCAGCTTAAGGCTAGGTGACTCGGTTGGGTCCAATGAGCAGTTCTTC. Using reference TRBV7-7 and TRBJ2-1 for the parts outside the CDR3, the full variable domain is GAGVSQSPRYKVTKRGQDVTLRCDPISSHATLYWYQQALGQGPEFLTYFNYEAQPDKSGLPSDRFSAERPEGSISTLTIQRTEQRDSAMYRCASSLRLGDSVGSNEQFFGPGTRLTVL.

The chain employs TRBV2 and TRBJ2-5, with D perhaps matching TRBD1 (6 bases). Per germline, CDR1 SNHLY and CDR2 FYNNEI. The CDR3 spans 12 residues. The V end was cut by 7 bases, the J end by 4 bases, with 10 bases between. CDR3 loop: CASTDRGETQYF. The CDR3 bases are TGTGCCAGCACGGACAGAGGAGAGACCCAGTACTTC.

The rearrangement joins TRBV30 to TRBJ2-7; possibly TRBD2 for D (5 bases). Trimming removed 4 bases from V and 2 bases from J, with 21 bases in between. Germline V gene data show CDR1 as GTSNPN and CDR2 as SVGIG (reference sequence). CDR3 size: 16 residues. The CDR3 loop is CAWISSGGIGTYEQYF. In DNA, the CDR3 is TGTGCCTGGATTAGTTCCGGAGGAATTGGCACCTACGAGCAGTACTTC.

The rearrangement joins TRBV10-1 to TRBJ2-2; TRBD1 agrees at 8 bases. CDR3 length: 12 amino acids. From germline, CDR1 is WNHNN and CDR2 SYGVQD (reference sequence). With V trimmed by 10 bases and J by 5 bases, 3 bases remained unmatched. CDR3 in DNA: TGCGCCACCCGACAGGGGACCGGGGAGCTGTTTTTT. It is translated as CATRQGTGELFF.

This chain uses TRBV2 with TRBJ1-3; 8 bases agree with TRBD1. The CDR3 sequence is 16 residues long. V lost 7 bases to trimming and J lost 3 bases; unmatched junction nucleotides: 11. The germline V gene has CDR1 SNHLY and CDR2 FYNNEI. The DNA of the CDR3 is TGTGCCAGCAAAGAAGCGGCAGGGGGCCATGGAAACACCATATATTTT. It translates to CASKEAAGGHGNTIYF.

This clone was counted once. The CDR3 sequence: CAGRGLVTEAFF. The CDR3 DNA is TGTGCTGGCAGGGGGTTGGTCACTGAAGCTTTCTTT. V gene TRBV12-5 combines with J gene TRBJ1-1, with 7 bases that match TRBD1. The CDR3 is 12 amino acids. The germline gives CDR1 LGHNT, CDR2 FRNRAP. V shed 11 bases, J shed 4 bases, and the junction held 7 bases outside the gene matches.

The chain recombines TRBV6-5 with TRBJ1-3, with a possible D match to TRBD1 (5 bases). CDR1 is MNHEY, CDR2 SVGAGI, per germline. The CDR3 has 14 residues. V lost 6 bases, J lost 2 bases, and 11 bases lay in between. CDR3 coding DNA: TGTGCCAGCAGCCCTATGGGGCCTGGAAACACCATATATTTT. Residues: CASSPMGPGNTIYF.

V gene TRBV7-2 combines with J gene TRBJ1-3; 7 bases map to TRBD1. V was clipped by 9 bases and J by 4 bases; unmatched bases: 6. The CDR3 loop spans 13 amino acids. Germline V gene sequence: CDR1 SGHTA, CDR2 FQGNSA. The CDR3 region has the DNA TGTGCCAGTCGACAGGGTGTGGGAAACACCATATATTTT. This translates into CASRQGVGNTIYF.

The gene calls are TRBV30 and TRBJ1-6, with no clear D. The CDR3 runs to 19 residues. V was cut by 0 bases and J by 6 bases, with 24 bases left in between. Germline-derived CDR1 and CDR2 are GTSNPN and SVGIG (reference sequence). CDR3 DNA: TGTGCCTGGAGTGTACTCTCGGGATTGATCAATCGGGGTAATTCACCCCTCCACTTT. Its translation: CAWSVLSGLINRGNSPLHF.

The CDR3: CASSSWTGKGTEAFF. The CDR3 nucleotides are TGTGCCAGCAGCTCCTGGACAGGGAAGGGCACTGAAGCTTTCTTT. The chain carries TRBV5-6 and TRBJ1-1; 8 positions match TRBD1. V lost 3 bases, J lost 4 bases, and 8 bases stayed unmatched. The CDR3 spans 15 residues. Germline V gene lookup returns CDR1 SGHDT and CDR2 YYEEEE. Using reference TRBV5-6 and TRBJ1-1 for the parts outside the CDR3, the full variable domain is DAGVTQSPTHLIKTRGQQVTLRCSPKSGHDTVSWYQQALGQGPQFIFQYYEEEERQRGNFPDRFSGHQFPNYSSELNVNALLLGDSALYLCASSSWTGKGTEAFFGQGTRLTVV.

A single count supports this clone. This chain links TRBV12-5 with TRBJ2-1; 7 nucleotides match TRBD2. The germline CDR1 and CDR2 sequences are LGHNT and FRNRAP. The ends lost 9 bases at V and 1 base at J; junction bases unmatched: 6. The CDR3 has 14 residues. Written as DNA, the CDR3 is TGTGCTAGCCGGGGGGTTTGGTCCTACAATGAGCAGTTCTTC. Residues: CASRGVWSYNEQFF.

This chain connects TRBV6-5 to TRBJ1-1; D is undetermined. CDR1 MNHEY and CDR2 SVGAGI come from the germline V gene. The CDR3 contains 13 residues. The ends were cut back, 5 bases at V and 10 bases at J, with 17 bases in the middle. CDR3 sequence: CASSEDIGEVAFF. Written as DNA, the CDR3 is TGTGCCAGCAGTGAAGATATCGGGGAAGTAGCTTTCTTT.

This rearrangement joins TRBV4-1 to TRBJ1-2, with a tentative D call TRBD1 (5 bases). The CDR3 extends over 15 amino acids. V gave up 1 base and J gave up 3 bases, with 12 bases separating them. Germline loops: CDR1 MGHRA, CDR2 YSYEKL. Here the CDR3 DNA reads TGCGCCAGCAGCCAAGGTCCGGGGGTCTACTATGGCTACACCTTC. Protein product: CASSQGPGVYYGYTF.

The chain carries TRBV5-4 and TRBJ2-3; 11 bases match TRBD2. The germline CDR1 and CDR2 sequences are SGHNT and YYREEE (reference sequence). The CDR3 covers 16 residues. The V gene end was trimmed by 0 bases and the J gene end by 5 bases; junction bases not matched to a gene: 5. CDR3 in amino acids: CASSLASGGPVDTQYF. CDR3 nucleotides: TGTGCCAGCAGCTTGGCTAGCGGGGGGCCGGTAGATACGCAGTATTTT.

J is TRBJ2-1 and V is TRBV19; D perhaps matches TRBD2 (5 bases). The CDR3 runs to 16 residues. Trimming pared 0 bases from V and 4 bases from J, leaving 13 bases between. Germline CDR1 is LNHDA and CDR2 is SQIVND (reference sequence). This CDR3 reads CASSIDPTGGYNEQFF. In DNA, the CDR3 is TGTGCCAGTAGTATAGATCCGACGGGCGGGTACAATGAGCAGTTCTTC.

The chain employs TRBV7-8 and TRBJ2-5; 7 bases fit TRBD1. The V gene end was trimmed by 5 bases and the J gene end by 3 bases; junction bases not matched to a gene: 9. The length of the CDR3 is 15 residues. Germline CDR1 SGHVS, CDR2 FQNEAQ. This CDR3 is CASSAHDRVEETQYF. DNA of the CDR3: TGTGCCAGCAGCGCGCACGACAGGGTCGAAGAGACCCAGTACTTC. The entire variable domain, with the rest obtained from reference TRBV7-8 and TRBJ2-5, is as follows: GAGVSQSPRYKVAKRGQDVALRCDPISGHVSLFWYQQALGQGPEFLTYFQNEAQLDKSGLPSDRFFAERPEGSVSTLKIQRTQQEDSAVYLCASSAHDRVEETQYFGPGTRLLVL.

V and J are TRBV6-5 and TRBJ2-3, with 9 bases matching TRBD1. With 4 bases clipped from V and 2 bases from J, the junction kept 4 bases outside the gene matches. From germline, CDR1 is MNHEY and CDR2 SVGAGI. CDR3 length equals 15 residues. The CDR3 DNA sequence: TGTGCCAGCAGTTCCGGGACAGGGTACACAGATACGCAGTATTTT. The encoded protein is CASSSGTGYTDTQYF.

The chain carries TRBV6-4 and TRBJ1-5; TRBD1 is a possible D gene (6 bases). Germline V gene data show CDR1 as MRHNA and CDR2 as SNTAGT. The CDR3 loop spans 18 amino acids. V dropped 6 bases and J dropped 0 bases, with 21 bases sitting between them. Written as DNA, the CDR3 is TGTGCCAGCAGGGTCAGGTGTGCGGACAGACATAGCAATCAGCCCCAGCATTTT. This encodes CASRVRCADRHSNQPQHF.

The chain employs TRBV10-1 and TRBJ2-6, with 9 nucleotides matching TRBD1. Trimming took 6 bases from V and 0 from J; bases not matched to a gene: 6. Germline V gives CDR1 WNHNN, CDR2 SYGVQD (reference sequence). The length of the CDR3 is 17 residues. This CDR3 is CASRPQGALSGANVLTF. CDR3 DNA sequence: TGCGCCAGCAGGCCACAGGGGGCCCTCTCTGGGGCCAACGTCCTGACTTTC.

The chain recombines TRBV12-5 with TRBJ1-5; D remains unclear. The length of the CDR3 is 18 residues. Trimming removed 0 bases at V and 1 base at J, with 16 bases between. The germline V gene encodes CDR1 LGHNT and CDR2 FRNRAP. CDR3 in DNA: TGTGCTAGTGGTTTGGTACTACTGGGTGTAAGGAGCAATCAGCCCCAGCATTTT. Protein sequence: CASGLVLLGVRSNQPQHF.

The chain has TRBV7-2 and TRBJ1-3; D possibly corresponds to TRBD1 (6 bases). This CDR3 has 14 amino acids. The V gene's germline CDR1 is SGHTA and CDR2 FQGNSA. V lost 5 bases, J lost 2 bases, and 10 bases lay in between. The chain's CDR3 is CASSLGTPGNTIYF. The CDR3 bases are TGTGCCAGCAGCCTCGGGACACCTGGAAACACCATATATTTT.

This chain joins TRBV7-2 and TRBJ2-7, with TRBD2 as a possible D gene (6 bases). Germline CDR1 reads SGHTA; CDR2 reads FQGNSA. Trimming cost V 5 bases and J 3 bases, with 8 bases left between them. This CDR3 has 12 amino acids. This CDR3 reads CASSPGLYEQYF. The CDR3 bases are TGTGCCAGCAGCCCGGGACTCTACGAGCAGTACTTC.

The V call is TRBV7-8, the J call TRBJ1-1; possible D gene TRBD1, 5 bases. Trimming shortened V by 5 bases and J by 3 bases, and 13 bases separated the two germline ends. CDR3 length: 14 amino acids. The germline V gene has CDR1 SGHVS and CDR2 FQNEAQ. The CDR3 nucleotides are TGTGCCAGCAGCCCCCTTGGAGGGGACACTGAAGCTTTCTTT. Protein: CASSPLGGDTEAFF.

The gene calls are TRBV7-9 and TRBJ1-3; 7 nucleotides match TRBD1. The CDR3 sequence is 14 residues long. Unmatched junction bases numbered 6, after V lost 2 bases and J lost 8 bases. Per the germline V gene, CDR1 is SEHNR and CDR2 is FQNEAQ (reference sequence). The DNA for the CDR3 is TGTGCCAGCAGCTTATGGGCAGGGGGTTACACCATATATTTT. Translation: CASSLWAGGYTIYF.

The V gene is TRBV13, the J gene TRBJ1-6; TRBD1 might be the D (6 bases). Between the trimmed V and J ends, which lost 4 bases and 9 bases, there was a span of 22 bases. CDR3 length equals 17 residues. The V gene's germline CDR1 is PRHDT and CDR2 FYEKMQ (reference sequence). The CDR3 loop reads CASSSRSQIQGASPLHF. CDR3 sequence (DNA): TGTGCCAGCAGCTCACGGTCCCAGATACAGGGCGCTTCACCCCTCCACTTT.

This chain uses TRBV4-2 with TRBJ2-7; 12 bases line up with TRBD1. V was clipped by 6 bases and J by 4 bases; unmatched bases: 7. CDR1 is LGHNA, CDR2 YNFKEQ, per germline. The CDR3 spans 15 residues. CDR3 protein: CASSSGTGGAYEQYF. In DNA form, the CDR3 reads TGTGCCAGCAGTTCCGGGACAGGGGGCGCATACGAGCAGTACTTC.

In its sample, this clone was seen once. The chain is built from TRBV29-1 and TRBJ1-2; D unclear. Trimming stripped 4 bases from V and 0 bases from J, with 9 bases between. This CDR3 comprises 13 residues. Germline CDR1 is SQVTM and CDR2 is ANQGSEA. CDR3 sequence: CSVGAAANYGYTF. CDR3 DNA: TGCAGCGTTGGGGCAGCTGCTAACTATGGCTACACCTTC. Looking up the rest from reference TRBV29-1 and TRBJ1-2 gives the full variable domain: SAVISQKPSRDICQRGTSLTIQCQVDSQVTMMFWYRQQPGQSLTLIATANQGSEATYESGFVIDKFPISRPNLTFSTLTVSNMSPEDSSIYLCSVGAAANYGYTFGSGTRLTVV.

This chain uses TRBV6-5 with TRBJ2-5; D unresolved. Trimming removed 7 bases at V and 0 bases at J, with 6 bases between. This CDR3 contains 12 residues. Germline assignment: CDR1 MNHEY and CDR2 SVGAGI. Here the CDR3 DNA reads TGTGCCAGCAACCAGTACCAAGAGACCCAGTACTTC. Residues: CASNQYQETQYF.

CDR3 nucleotides: TGTGCCAGCTCACCAATGGGGGCCTCAGGCTCTGGAAACACCATATATTTT. Translated: CASSPMGASGSGNTIYF. This chain links TRBV18 with TRBJ1-3; D is possibly TRBD1 (6 bases). This CDR3 contains 17 residues. V lost 2 bases and J 0 bases, leaving 14 bases between the germline ends. From germline, CDR1 is KGHSH and CDR2 LQKENI.

The chain links TRBV27 to TRBJ1-5; D unclear. Per the germline V gene, CDR1 is MNHEY and CDR2 is SMNVEV (reference sequence). V was clipped by 3 bases and J by 0 bases, with 9 bases between them. The CDR3 totals 15 residues. The CDR3 DNA reads TGTGCCAGCAGTTTTTTCGGAGATAGCAATCAGCCCCAGCATTTT. Encoded protein: CASSFFGDSNQPQHF.